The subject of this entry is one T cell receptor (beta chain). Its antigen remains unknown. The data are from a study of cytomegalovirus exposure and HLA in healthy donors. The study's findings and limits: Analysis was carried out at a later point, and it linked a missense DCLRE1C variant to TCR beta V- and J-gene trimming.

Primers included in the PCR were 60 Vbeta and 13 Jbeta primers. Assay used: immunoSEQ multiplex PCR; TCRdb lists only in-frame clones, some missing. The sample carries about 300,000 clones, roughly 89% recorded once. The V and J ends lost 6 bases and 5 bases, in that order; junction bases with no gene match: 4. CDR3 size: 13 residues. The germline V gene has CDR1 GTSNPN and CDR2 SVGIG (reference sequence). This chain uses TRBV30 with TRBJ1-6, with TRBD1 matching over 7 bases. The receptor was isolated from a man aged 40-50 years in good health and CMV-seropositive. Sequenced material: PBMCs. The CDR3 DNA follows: TGTGCCTGCGCGGGACAGAATAATTCACCCCTCCACTTT. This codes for CACAGQNNSPLHF.